The T cell receptor beta chain described here comes from a study of T-cell reconstitution after alpha-beta-depleted transplantation in children. Preparation of the TCRbeta library involved a method that used unique molecular identifiers. In TCRdb, the PCR reads were re-called with MiXCR into one record per CDR3 protein. This sample carries some 200,000 distinct CDR3 sequences, approximately 15% of them seen once, and the ten largest clones take 13%. Germline V lookup: CDR1 DFQATT, CDR2 SNEGSKA (reference sequence). The V gene lost 7 bases and the J gene lost 8 bases, with 15 bases spanning the gap. The CDR3 spans 12 residues. This clonotype was found many times.

This sample comprised PBMCs from the stem cell graft donor, obtained from the stem cell graft. This sequence originates from a human donor who donated a stem cell graft to a child with acute lymphoblastic leukemia. The V gene is TRBV20-1, the J gene TRBJ2-1, with D perhaps assigned TRBD1 or TRBD2 (5 bases each). CDR3: CSGNIRGDEQFF. The DNA of the CDR3 is TGCAGTGGCAACATACGGGGCGATGAGCAGTTCTTC.